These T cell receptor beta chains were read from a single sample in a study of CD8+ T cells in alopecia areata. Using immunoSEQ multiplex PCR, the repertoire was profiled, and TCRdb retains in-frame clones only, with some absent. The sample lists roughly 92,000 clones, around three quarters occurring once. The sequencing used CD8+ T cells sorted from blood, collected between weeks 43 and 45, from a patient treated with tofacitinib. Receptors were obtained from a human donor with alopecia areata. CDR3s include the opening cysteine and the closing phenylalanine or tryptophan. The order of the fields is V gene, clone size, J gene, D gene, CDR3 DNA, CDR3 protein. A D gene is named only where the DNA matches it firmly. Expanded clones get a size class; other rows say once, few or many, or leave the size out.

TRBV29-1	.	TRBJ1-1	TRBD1	TGCAGCGTTGACGACAGGGGGTCGTCCCCGGACACTGAAGCTTTCTTT	CSVDDRGSSPDTEAFF
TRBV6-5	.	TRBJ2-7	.	TGTGCCAGCAGTTACCGGGGCAGTTCCTACGAGCAGTACTTC	CASSYRGSSYEQYF
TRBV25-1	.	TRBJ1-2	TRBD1	TGTGCCAGCAGTGAATTGGGACAGGATGGCTACACCTTC	CASSELGQDGYTF
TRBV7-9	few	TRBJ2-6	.	TGTGCCAGCAGCTTACCGGAACCTCGGTCCGGGGCCAACGTCCTGACTTTC	CASSLPEPRSGANVLTF
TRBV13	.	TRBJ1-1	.	TGTGCCAGCAGCTTATTCGAGGGGAACACTGAAGCTTTCTTT	CASSLFEGNTEAFF
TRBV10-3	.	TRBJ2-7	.	TGTGCCATCACCTCACAGGAAGGCTACGAGCAGTACTTC	CAITSQEGYEQYF
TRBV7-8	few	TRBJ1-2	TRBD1	TGTGCCAGCAGCTTAGAATCCACAGGGGACTATGGCTACACCTTC	CASSLESTGDYGYTF
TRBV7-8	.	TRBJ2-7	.	TGTGCCAGCAGCTGGCCGGGCGGAACCTACGAGCAGTACTTC	CASSWPGGTYEQYF
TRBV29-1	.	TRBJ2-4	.	TGCAGCGCTGACACCCGAAAGGGGGCCAAAAACATTCAGTACTTC	CSADTRKGAKNIQYF
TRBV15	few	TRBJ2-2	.	TGTGCCACCAGCTACAGGGCCGACACCGGGGAGCTGTTTTTT	CATSYRADTGELFF
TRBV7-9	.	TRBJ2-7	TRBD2	TGTGCCAGCAGCATGGGGACTAGCGGGGAGTACGAGCAGTACTTC	CASSMGTSGEYEQYF
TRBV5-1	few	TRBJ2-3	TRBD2	TGCGCCAGCAGCGGCGGGGGGTACACAGATACGCAGTATTTT	CASSGGGYTDTQYF
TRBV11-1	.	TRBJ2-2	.	TGTGCCAGCAGTGACCCCTACACCGGGGAGCTGTTTTTT	CASSDPYTGELFF